The T cell receptor (beta chain) described here comes from a study of shared clonotypes between healthy human individuals. Study outcomes and limitations: With few donors, the genetic and exposure-history diversity represented was limited.

As for this clone: Antigen unknown.

Every subset's genomic DNA went evenly onto several immunoSEQ plates. The method was immunoSEQ multiplex PCR; TCRdb's version includes in-frame clones alone and lacks a portion of them. The sample includes roughly 1,000,000 clones, around 82% of them seen just once. Sequencing was performed on memory CD4+ T cells from PBMCs. Subset meaning: CD45RA-negative fraction. The sequence came from a man aged 18 to 35 in good health. Some clones in this sample may be carry-over from other donors' samples.

The CDR3 reads CASSPMGGNTEAFF. The CDR3 DNA reads as TGTGCCAGCTCACCCATGGGGGGGAACACTGAAGCTTTCTTT. The chain joins TRBV18 to TRBJ1-1; weak D call: TRBD1 (5 bases). V lost 3 bases and J lost 1, with 9 bases in between. Per the germline V gene, CDR1 is KGHSH and CDR2 is LQKENI. CDR3 length equals 14 residues.